This TCR beta chain was obtained from a study of blood T cell repertoires in COVID-19. The data were produced by immunoSEQ multiplex PCR, yet TCRdb's version contains in-frame clones alone and is incomplete. This sample has 100,000 to 150,000 clones, with 70% to 85% found just once. The germline CDR1 and CDR2 sequences are SQVTM and ANQGSEA. The CDR3 sequence is 12 residues long. Material: peripheral blood. The chain links TRBV29-1 to TRBJ1-4; tentative D call: TRBD1 (5 bases). The TCR comes from a woman aged 50 to 60 with acute or convalescent COVID-19. CDR3 coding DNA: TGCAGTGCAGACGGACAAGATGAAAAACTGTTTTTT. Translating gives CSADGQDEKLFF.